This T cell receptor (beta chain) was identified in a study of shared clonotypes between healthy human individuals. Study results and limitations: Incomplete sequencing of sorted subsets was indicated by rarefaction despite large depth.

A note on this clone: Its antigen remains unknown.

Profiled with immunoSEQ multiplex PCR; TCRdb holds only in-frame clones, not every one. Of almost 750,000 clones listed, roughly 72% were seen once; the top ten hold around 1.8%. Trimming stripped 6 bases from V and 10 bases from J, with 19 bases between. CDR1 and CDR2 from the germline V gene are SQVTM and ANQGSEA. The CDR3 extends over 13 amino acids. Sequencing was carried out using memory CD4+ T cells sorted from blood. As to subset: CD45RA-negative fraction. This sequence joins TRBV29-1 and TRBJ2-1; D may be TRBD2 (5 bases). This clonotype was sampled from a woman aged 25 to 39 in good health. CDR3 sequence: CSVQDGLPREQFF. The CDR3 nucleotides read TGCAGCGTCCAGGACGGACTCCCAAGGGAGCAGTTCTTC.